The rows below give T cell receptor beta chains drawn from one sample of a study of T-cell reconstitution after alpha-beta-depleted transplantation in children. TCRdb passed the PCR reads through MiXCR, listing each CDR3 protein once. The profile shows just over 950,000 distinct CDR3 sequences, 25% to 35% of them singletons. Material: PBMCs, mostly from graft donor cells, obtained 360 days after TCRalphabeta/CD19-depleted stem cell transplant. All receptors derive from a boy younger than two who had a stem cell transplant for SCID, so the T cells may come from the graft donor. Each CDR3 is given with its conserved first and last residue. The D gene is left open where the match is weak. Only some rows state a clone size, as once, few, many or a class for expanded clones.

j_gene,abundance,v_gene,d_gene,CDR3aa,CDR3nt
TRBJ2-1,.,TRBV4-1,.,CASSQDQGLSSYNEQFF,TGCGCCAGCAGCCAAGACCAGGGTTTGAGCTCCTACAATGAGCAGTTCTTC
TRBJ1-1,few,TRBV7-8,.,CASSMGAGAFF,TGTGCCAGCAGCATGGGCGCGGGAGCTTTCTTT
TRBJ2-3,.,TRBV12-3/TRBV12-4,.,CASGTPSSTDTQYF,TGTGCCAGCGGGACTCCTTCTAGCACAGATACGCAGTATTTT
TRBJ2-3,few,TRBV7-7,.,CASSLGRQDTQYF,TGTGCCAGCAGCTTGGGAAGACAGGATACGCAGTATTTT
TRBJ1-1,.,TRBV5-6,.,CASSLDAGGTEAFF,TGTGCCAGCAGCTTGGATGCGGGGGGCACTGAAGCTTTCTTT
TRBJ1-1,.,TRBV5-1,.,CASSLEDRYTEAFF,TGCGCCAGCAGCTTGGAAGACAGGTACACTGAAGCTTTCTTT
TRBJ2-5,.,TRBV7-9,.,CASSLVGLIAETQYF,TGTGCCAGCAGCTTGGTCGGACTGATTGCAGAGACCCAGTACTTC
TRBJ1-1,few,TRBV5-5,.,CASSLALGFEAFF,TGTGCCAGCAGCTTGGCCTTGGGTTTTGAAGCTTTCTTT
TRBJ2-5,few,TRBV7-2,.,CASSLRAEGETQYF,TGTGCCAGCAGCTTAAGGGCCGAGGGGGAGACCCAGTACTTC
TRBJ1-5,few,TRBV24-1,.,CATHARYNQPQHF,TGTGCCACCCACGCCCGATACAATCAGCCCCAGCATTTT
TRBJ2-1,many,TRBV5-5,.,CASSPGGPAGRYNEQFF,TGTGCCAGCAGTCCAGGGGGGCCAGCGGGTCGTTACAATGAGCAGTTCTTC
TRBJ2-5,few,TRBV6-5,TRBD2,CASSSLSAGAGKTQYF,TGTGCCAGCAGTTCCCTCTCAGCGGGGGCCGGGAAGACCCAGTACTTC